The clone carrying this T cell receptor (beta chain) was seen only once. What it recognizes is unknown. Germline V CDR1 and CDR2: SGHTA, FQGNSA. V shed 4 bases and J 3 bases; nucleotides not matched to a gene: 11. The CDR3 has 16 amino acids. The sample comes from a study of cytomegalovirus exposure and HLA in healthy donors. Findings and caveats of the study: Later analysis suggested most CMV-associated TCR beta chains were HLA-restricted. DRB1 had the most TCR associations and HLA-C the fewest, a later analysis found, with rates varying by HLA locus. Later analysis reportedly placed an Asian-associated ancestry cluster below the approximately 730-donor mean in N-insertions.

PCR was performed using 60 Vbeta and 13 Jbeta primers. Profiled with immunoSEQ multiplex PCR; TCRdb holds only in-frame clones, not every one. The sample consists of about 160,000 clones, just under 80% of them appearing once. The V gene is TRBV7-2, the J gene TRBJ2-7; 8 nucleotides agree with TRBD2. The sequenced material came from PBMCs. This sequence originates from a man younger than 40 in good health and CMV-seronegative. The CDR3 is CASSSVAGRLVYEQYF. The CDR3 nucleotides read TGTGCCAGCAGCTCCGTAGCGGGACGTTTGGTCTACGAGCAGTACTTC.